Included here is one T cell receptor (beta chain) sequence, with context. Trimming stripped 2 bases from V and 0 bases from J, with 11 bases between. This CDR3 is built from 16 residues. CDR1 is MNHEY and CDR2 is SVGAGI in the germline V gene. The source of the sample is a study of technical replicates of blood from several donors. The repertoire was sequenced with immunoSEQ multiplex PCR; TCRdb's copy has only in-frame clones and lacks some. The sample has more than 75,000 clones; about 95% are singletons. Sequenced material: T cells isolated from PBMCs. The source is a human donor in good health. This chain uses TRBV6-5 with TRBJ2-1; perhaps TRBD2 as D (6 bases). The CDR3 spells CASSYDGSGSYNEQFF. The CDR3 DNA reads TGTGCCAGCAGTTACGACGGTAGCGGCTCCTACAATGAGCAGTTCTTC.